This T cell receptor beta chain is drawn from a study of T cell responses to AZD1222 COVID-19 vaccine. Notes on the study in general: No day 14 peak samples; only post-peak repertoires were characterized. Among the donors, most were white British and more were female, and clonal diversity was possibly underestimated. Two AZD1222 administrations were followed by greater Spike-specific TCR breadth and depth.

Using immunoSEQ multiplex PCR, the repertoire was profiled, and TCRdb retains in-frame clones only, with some absent. The top ten clones hold 4.4% of a sample with some 100,000 clones, around 87% of them seen once. On this clone itself: Its target is not known.

The CDR3 covers 14 residues. V lost 3 bases to trimming and J lost 8 bases; unmatched junction nucleotides: 8. CDR1 is LNHDA and CDR2 is SQIVND in the germline V gene (reference sequence). Combined were second doses at about 4 or about 12 weeks. This sequence was found in an adult who received the AZD1222 COVID-19 vaccine. The rearrangement uses TRBV19 and TRBJ1-2; the match to TRBD1 covers 8 bases. This material consisted of peripheral blood, taken 28 days after the second AZD1222 dose. The CDR3 coding sequence is TGTGCCAGTAGTATGCGGCAGGGGGCGCACGGCTACACCTTC. Translated: CASSMRQGAHGYTF.